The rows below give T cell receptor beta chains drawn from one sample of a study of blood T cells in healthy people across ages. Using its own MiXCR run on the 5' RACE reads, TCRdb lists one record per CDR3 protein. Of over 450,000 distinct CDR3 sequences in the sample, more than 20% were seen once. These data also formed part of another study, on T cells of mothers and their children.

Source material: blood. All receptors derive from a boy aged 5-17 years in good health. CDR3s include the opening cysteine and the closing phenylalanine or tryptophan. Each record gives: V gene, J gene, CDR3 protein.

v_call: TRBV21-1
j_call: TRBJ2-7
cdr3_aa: CASSKAGQGSHEQYF

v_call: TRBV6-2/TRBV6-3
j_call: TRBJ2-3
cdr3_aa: CASSWQRTDTQYF

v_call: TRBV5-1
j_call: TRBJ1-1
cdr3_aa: CASSFGAIQRGPEAFF

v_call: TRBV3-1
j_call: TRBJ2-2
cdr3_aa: CASSPRTGTGELFF

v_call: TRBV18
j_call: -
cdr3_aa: CASSQGLEETQYF

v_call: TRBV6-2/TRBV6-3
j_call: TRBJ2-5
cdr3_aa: CASTGLAARETQYF

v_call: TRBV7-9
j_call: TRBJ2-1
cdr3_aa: CASSLTVTSAYNEQFF

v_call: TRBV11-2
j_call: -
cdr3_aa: CASSPPLKSEQFF

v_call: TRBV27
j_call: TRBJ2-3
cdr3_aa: CASSFLPTGSTDTQYF

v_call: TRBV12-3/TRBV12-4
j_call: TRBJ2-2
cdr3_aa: CASSPVPRGRTGELFF

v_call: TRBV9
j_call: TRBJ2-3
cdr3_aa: CASSASGRVDTQYF

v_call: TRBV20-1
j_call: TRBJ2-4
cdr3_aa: CSAREGTGDTNIQYF

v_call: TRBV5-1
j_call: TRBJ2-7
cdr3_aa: CASSLDPVSYEQYF

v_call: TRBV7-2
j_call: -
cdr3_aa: CASSRSFAGQGLYNEQFF

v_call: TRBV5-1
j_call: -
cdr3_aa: CASSFTDRGDEQYF

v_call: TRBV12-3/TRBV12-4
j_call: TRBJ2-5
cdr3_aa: CAGKECQETQYF

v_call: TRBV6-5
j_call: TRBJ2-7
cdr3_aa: CASSIQGQGVSYEQYF

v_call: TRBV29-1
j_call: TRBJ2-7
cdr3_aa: CSVAIVNLPYEQYF

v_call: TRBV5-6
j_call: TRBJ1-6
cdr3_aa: CASSPDALNSPLHF

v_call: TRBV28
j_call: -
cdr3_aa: CASSLFGRDNEQFF

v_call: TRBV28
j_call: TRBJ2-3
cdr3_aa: CASRGGSTDTQYF

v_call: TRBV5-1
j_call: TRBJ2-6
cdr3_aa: CASSHRAPGANVLTF

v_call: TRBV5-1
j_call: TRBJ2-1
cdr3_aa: CASSSRTDNYNEQFF

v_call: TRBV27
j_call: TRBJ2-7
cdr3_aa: CASSTGSSYEQYF

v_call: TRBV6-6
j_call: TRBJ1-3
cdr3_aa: CASGGSSGNTIYF

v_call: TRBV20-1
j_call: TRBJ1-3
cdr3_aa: CSAGPAGEGNTIYF

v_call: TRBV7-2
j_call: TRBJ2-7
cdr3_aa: CASSLAGGNYEQYF

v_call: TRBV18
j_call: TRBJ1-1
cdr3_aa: CASSPPAGNLNTEAFF

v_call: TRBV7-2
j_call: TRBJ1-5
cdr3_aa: CASSQAGGQVNQPQHF